This TCR beta chain was profiled in a study of blood T cell repertoires in COVID-19. On the study more broadly: Sites in the United States, Italy and Spain provided acute and convalescent COVID-19 samples. T cells, B-cell-depleted T cells, or PBMCs provided the cDNA or gDNA that served as material.

V shed 4 bases and J shed 2 bases, with 18 bases lying between them. Per germline, CDR1 LGHNA and CDR2 YSLEER. The CDR3 spans 16 residues. Original data processing: For nucleated cells, counts were estimated from reference gene primer amplification. The table came from immunoSEQ multiplex PCR; TCRdb's copy has only in-frame clones and leaves some out. Clonal size and the V and J genes are those of that table, whereas D and trimming came from the DNA. This repertoire shows about 190,000 clones, roughly nine tenths found once; its top ten account for 2.1%. Specimen: peripheral blood. The clonotype originates from a man aged 65-85 years with active or convalescent COVID-19. V gene TRBV4-3 combines with J gene TRBJ2-7, with D possibly TRBD2 on 6 matching bases. CDR3 sequence (DNA): TGCGCCAGCAGCCCCGGCCCAGCTAGCGAGACCTACGAGCAGTACTTC. Amino acid sequence: CASSPGPASETYEQYF.